These 13 T cell receptor beta chains came from one sample sequenced in a study of blood T cells in healthy people across ages. A second 7 to 11 cycle PCR used barcoded and J-beta primers. TCRdb itself ran the 5' RACE reads through MiXCR, one entry per CDR3 protein. This sample yields 650,000 to 1,000,000 distinct CDR3 sequences, of which 36% are seen a single time; roughly 13% belongs to the top ten. The sequenced sample consisted of blood. These receptors all stem from a man in his late teens or twenties in good health.

Concerning this clonotype: A much larger clone is a single base away; this may be a read error. V is TRBV12-3 or TRBV12-4 and J is TRBJ2-1; no definite D call. V dropped 3 bases and J dropped 8 bases, with 8 bases sitting between them. The length of the CDR3 is 12 residues. CDR3 coding DNA: TGTGCCAGCAGTTTTTCTGCCCATGAGCAGTTCTTC. Residues: CASSFSAHEQFF.

This clonotype was observed a handful of times. CDR3 in DNA: TGTGCCATCGGCAGGCAGGGGACCTACAATGAGCAGTACTTC. It translates to CAIGRQGTYNEQYF. The chain has TRBV10-3 and TRBJ2-7; D possibly corresponds to TRBD1 (6 bases). This CDR3 is 14 amino acids long. Between the trimmed V and J ends, which lost 8 bases and 7 bases, there was a span of 21 bases. Per the germline V gene, CDR1 is ENHRY and CDR2 is SYGVKD.

This clonotype was counted a single time. A junction end diverges from the germline sequence, so it may reflect a read error. This chain connects TRBV25-1 to TRBJ1-1; no firm D call. From germline, CDR1 is MGHDK and CDR2 SYGVNS. The CDR3 runs to 15 residues. The CDR3: CASSKYQALSTEAFF. The CDR3 DNA follows: TGTGCCAGCAGTAAATATCAGGCCCTGAGCACTGAAGCTTTCTTT.

The V gene is TRBV20-1, the J gene TRBJ2-3, with TRBD2 matching over 8 bases. Looked up from germline, CDR1 is DFQATT and CDR2 is SNEGSKA (reference sequence). The CDR3 runs 13 residues. The V gene end was trimmed by 5 bases and the J gene end by 4 bases; junction bases not matched to a gene: 5. The CDR3 spells CSADKREPDTQYF. CDR3 DNA: TGCAGTGCTGATAAGCGGGAGCCAGATACGCAGTATTTT.

The rearrangement links TRBV7-2 to TRBJ2-2; 7 bases line up with TRBD2. V was clipped by 5 bases and J by 5 bases; unmatched bases: 8. This CDR3 comprises 15 residues. The germline CDR1 and CDR2 sequences are SGHTA and FQGNSA. This chain's CDR3 is CASSPSGTSTGELFF. CDR3 nucleotide sequence: TGTGCCAGCAGCCCCAGCGGGACCAGTACCGGGGAGCTGTTTTTT.

Regarding this clonotype: It is likely a read error, because the conserved phenylalanine at the end of the CDR3 is missing. This chain uses TRBV20-1 with TRBJ1-2; 7 bases agree with TRBD1. The length of the CDR3 is 11 residues. Germline values: CDR1 DFQATT, CDR2 SNEGSKA (reference sequence). Trimming took 3 bases from V and 8 from J; bases not matched to a gene: 3. CDR3 sequence reads: CSARDRRGYTL. For the CDR3, the DNA is TGCAGTGCTAGGGACAGGAGGGGCTACACCCTC.

The chain has TRBV20-1 and TRBJ1-2, with 9 positions matching TRBD1. Germline lookup yields CDR1 DFQATT and CDR2 SNEGSKA (reference sequence). V lost 5 bases to trimming and J lost 6 bases; unmatched junction nucleotides: 13. CDR3 length: 15 amino acids. The CDR3 sequence is CSARIPGQGYDGYTF. The CDR3 DNA is TGCAGTGCTCGTATACCGGGACAGGGTTATGATGGCTACACCTTC.

This clonotype was recorded only once. This chain uses TRBV4-3 with TRBJ2-2; TRBD1 matches at 8 bases. In germline, CDR1 is LGHNA, CDR2 YSLEER. With 4 bases clipped from V and 0 bases from J, the junction kept 7 bases outside the gene matches. The CDR3 has 17 residues. CDR3 sequence reads: CASSPNPTGANTGELFF. The CDR3 DNA follows: TGCGCCAGCAGCCCGAACCCGACAGGGGCGAACACCGGGGAGCTGTTTTTT.

This chain connects TRBV4-3 to TRBJ2-1, with 9 bases that match TRBD1. The junction had 11 bases not matched to a gene; V was cut back by 4 bases and J by 10 bases. This CDR3 is 15 amino acids long. Germline values: CDR1 LGHNA, CDR2 YSLEER. CDR3 DNA sequence: TGCGCCAGCAGCCCGTCCCTCCACAGGGGGCGAGAGCAGTTCTTC. As protein: CASSPSLHRGREQFF.

About this clonotype: At one end the junction does not follow the germline gene, possibly because of a read error. DNA for the CDR3: TGTGCCGGCAGCCCCTCCTCCCCCTACGAGCAGTACTTC. This sequence encodes CAGSPSSPYEQYF. This sequence joins TRBV9 and TRBJ2-7; the D is unclear. CDR3 size: 13 residues. Germline V CDR1 and CDR2: SGDLS, YYNGEE. The full variable domain, rest sourced from reference TRBV9 and TRBJ2-7, is DSGVTQTPKHLITATGQRVTLRCSPRSGDLSVYWYQQSLDQGLQFLIQYYNGEERAKGNILERFSAQQFPDLHSELNLSSLELGDSALYFCAGSPSSPYEQYFGPGTRLTVT.

This clonotype was seen more than once but under ten times. This sequence joins TRBV4-3 and TRBJ1-2; D call uncertain. The CDR3 is 15 residues long. Trimming cost V 1 base and J 8 bases, with 17 bases left between them. Germline CDR1 LGHNA, CDR2 YSLEER. The CDR3 DNA reads as TGCGCCAGCAGCCAAGGCGTGTGGGCGCGCGGAGGCTACACCTTC. Its translation is CASSQGVWARGGYTF.

This clonotype was counted only a few times. The chain links TRBV12-3 or TRBV12-4 to TRBJ1-2; 8 bases are shared with TRBD1. V was clipped by 3 bases and J by 4 bases; unmatched bases: 7. This CDR3 is built from 15 residues. The CDR3 DNA reads TGTGCCAGCAGTTTGTCGCAGGGGGCAGGCTATGGCTACACCTTC. Protein product: CASSLSQGAGYGYTF.

V and J are TRBV3-1 and TRBJ2-1, with 10 bases fitting TRBD2. The J segment lost 7 bases and the V segment lost 4 bases, leaving 10 bases of the junction unmatched. The CDR3 loop spans 16 amino acids. Germline V lookup: CDR1 LGHDT, CDR2 YNNKEL (reference sequence). The DNA for the CDR3 is TGTGCCAGCAGCCCCCCCCCAGCGGGGGGGCCAAATGAGCAGTTCTTC. This sequence encodes CASSPPPAGGPNEQFF.